This TCR beta chain was found in a study of shared clonotypes between healthy human individuals. Study-level points and caveats: Rarefaction gave evidence that sorted-subset sequencing remained incomplete despite large depth.

Positively selected for CCR7, the CD45RO-negative cells used as naive CD8 cells excluded terminally differentiated effector memory CD45RA+ cells. Points on this clone: Its specificity is not known.

The V end was cut by 4 bases, the J end by 4 bases, with 20 bases between. The V gene's germline CDR1 is MGHRA and CDR2 YSYEKL. This CDR3 spans 17 amino acids. The repertoire was sequenced with immunoSEQ multiplex PCR; TCRdb's copy has only in-frame clones and lacks some. This table holds about 2.1 million clones, about 93% found once. What was sequenced was naive CD8+ T cells from PBMCs. This clonotype was obtained from a man younger than 30 in good health. Some clones in this sample may be carry-over from other donors' samples. The genes are TRBV4-1 and TRBJ1-5; no firm D call. The CDR3 is CASSLIEGPGVNQPQHF. The CDR3 DNA reads TGCGCCAGCAGCCTAATCGAGGGCCCAGGAGTTAATCAGCCCCAGCATTTT.